The text below deals with one TCR beta chain. Its antigen remains unidentified. This sample was included in a study of blood T cell dynamics during melanoma immunotherapy. Across the study: Metastatic melanoma patients received first-line pembrolizumab or nivolumab plus ipilimumab.

General study results and limits: Unlike progressors, later disease-control patients had W3 repertoires gaining clonality or diversity.

CDR3 length: 15 residues. Germline CDR1 MNHEY, CDR2 SMNVEV (reference sequence). Germline trimming cut 7 bases from V and 0 bases from J; bases unmatched to any gene: 5. The repertoire was sequenced with immunoSEQ multiplex PCR; TCRdb's copy has only in-frame clones and lacks some. Of about 11,000 clones listed, around 80% were seen once; the top ten hold around 22%. Regarding time point: week 3, after first cycle of checkpoint inhibitor. Blood was drawn before treatment and at week 3 after checkpoint blockade. No patient had earlier systemic cancer treatment, concurrent immunosuppressants, or another active cancer.

This TCR derives from a human donor with melanoma. The source material was blood, sampled from a patient treated with checkpoint blockade. The chain employs TRBV27 and TRBJ2-1; 8 bases align to TRBD2. CDR3 amino acids: CASNSGASSYNEQFF. The DNA for the CDR3 is TGTGCCAGCAATAGCGGGGCCAGCTCCTACAATGAGCAGTTCTTC.